Listed here are 31 T cell receptor beta chains from one sample, sequenced in a study of OX40 agonist ivuxolimab in advanced cancers. Sequencing was performed with immunoSEQ multiplex PCR; in TCRdb, only in-frame clones are kept and a portion is missing. The sample lists around 12,000 clones; over 75% were seen once. The starting material was CD4+ or CD8+ T cells sorted from blood, obtained in a trial of the OX40 agonist ivuxolimab. The receptor set was obtained from an adult with an advanced solid tumor such as melanoma, head and neck, liver or kidney cancer.

V usage is TRBV4-3 and J usage is TRBJ2-2, with D unclear. The V gene's germline CDR1 is LGHNA and CDR2 YSLEER. V dropped 0 bases and J dropped 0 bases, with 2 bases sitting between them. The CDR3 extends over 14 amino acids. This CDR3 is CASSQDPNTGELFF. CDR3 DNA: TGCGCCAGCAGCCAAGACCCGAACACCGGGGAGCTGTTTTTT.

There are a few counts of this clone. The V gene is TRBV15, the J gene TRBJ2-7; no clear D. Looked up from germline, CDR1 is LNHNV and CDR2 is YYDKDF (reference sequence). V was pared by 0 bases and J by 6 bases, with 18 bases between. CDR3 size: 16 residues. CDR3 DNA: TGTGCCACCAGCAGAGAGGGAATAGACCCCCCCAGCGAGCAGTACTTC. This translates into CATSREGIDPPSEQYF.

The chain is built from TRBV2 and TRBJ2-2; 7 nucleotides agree with TRBD1. V was clipped by 3 bases and J by 4 bases; unmatched bases: 5. The CDR3 runs to 15 residues. Germline values: CDR1 SNHLY, CDR2 FYNNEI. The CDR3 loop reads CASSDPRDSTGELFF. In nucleotides, the CDR3 is TGTGCCAGCAGTGATCCTCGGGACAGCACCGGGGAGCTGTTTTTT.

The J gene is TRBJ1-4, the V gene TRBV7-9; 8 positions agree with TRBD1. With 4 bases clipped from V and 8 bases from J, the junction kept 9 bases outside the gene matches. This CDR3 has 15 amino acids. CDR1 and CDR2 (germline): SEHNR, FQNEAQ (reference sequence). This chain's CDR3 is CASSSRQGLEEKLFF. CDR3 nucleotide sequence: TGTGCCAGCAGCTCCCGACAGGGGTTGGAGGAAAAACTGTTTTTT.

This chain joins TRBV7-6 and TRBJ1-5; D might be TRBD1 (6 bases). Looked up from germline, CDR1 is SGHVS and CDR2 is FNYEAQ. This CDR3 comprises 13 residues. The V and J ends lost 5 bases and 5 bases respectively, with 10 bases between them. The CDR3 DNA reads TGTGCCAGCAGCCCCCGGACAGATCAGCCCCAGCATTTT. Translating gives CASSPRTDQPQHF.

The rearrangement joins TRBV9 to TRBJ2-3, with 7 bases lining up with TRBD2. There are 16 residues in the CDR3. With V trimmed by 7 bases and J by 2 bases, 13 bases remained unmatched. Germline-derived CDR1 and CDR2 are SGDLS and YYNGEE. CDR3: CASAGSSSGPTDTQYF. The CDR3 nucleotides read TGTGCCAGCGCCGGATCCTCTAGCGGACCCACAGATACGCAGTATTTT. The variable domain in full, completed from reference TRBV9 and TRBJ2-3, reads DSGVTQTPKHLITATGQRVTLRCSPRSGDLSVYWYQQSLDQGLQFLIQYYNGEERAKGNILERFSAQQFPDLHSELNLSSLELGDSALYFCASAGSSSGPTDTQYFGPGTRLTVL.

This chain uses TRBV30 with TRBJ2-7, with 7 bases matching TRBD2. CDR1 GTSNPN and CDR2 SVGIG come from the germline V gene (reference sequence). V dropped 4 bases and J dropped 0; count of bases not matched to a gene: 6. The CDR3 totals 14 residues. The CDR3 coding sequence is TGTGCCTGGAACGGACTAGGAGTCTCCTACGAGCAGTACTTC. Amino acids: CAWNGLGVSYEQYF.

The J gene is TRBJ1-2, the V gene TRBV6-5, with 11 bases lining up with TRBD1. V trimming: 4 bases; J trimming: 2 bases; junction bases outside the gene matches: 0. From germline, CDR1 is MNHEY and CDR2 SVGAGI. The CDR3 length is 14 residues. The CDR3 sequence: CASSWTGGNYGYTF. The CDR3 DNA follows: TGTGCCAGCAGTTGGACAGGGGGCAACTATGGCTACACCTTC.

The rearrangement joins TRBV9 to TRBJ2-3; maybe TRBD1 (7 bases). The germline gives CDR1 SGDLS, CDR2 YYNGEE. The length of the CDR3 is 16 residues. Trimming took 3 bases from V and 6 from J, leaving 20 bases between them. The CDR3 DNA reads as TGTGCCAGCAGCGGCCGGGACAGCGGGCAATTGGATACGCAGTATTTT. Translation: CASSGRDSGQLDTQYF. Together with reference TRBV9 and TRBJ2-3, the CDR3 gives the full variable domain: DSGVTQTPKHLITATGQRVTLRCSPRSGDLSVYWYQQSLDQGLQFLIQYYNGEERAKGNILERFSAQQFPDLHSELNLSSLELGDSALYFCASSGRDSGQLDTQYFGPGTRLTVL.

This rearrangement joins TRBV7-9 to TRBJ1-1, with D possibly matching TRBD1 (6 bases). Trimming pared 4 bases from V and 1 base from J, leaving 16 bases between. This CDR3 spans 16 amino acids. Looked up from germline, CDR1 is SEHNR and CDR2 is FQNEAQ (reference sequence). CDR3 nucleotides: TGTGCCAGCAGCTGGGACACGTCCCCCGGGAACACTGAAGCTTTCTTT. This codes for CASSWDTSPGNTEAFF.

The chain couples TRBV4-3 to TRBJ2-7; D is unclear. Germline CDR1 and CDR2: LGHNA and YSLEER. Trimming stripped 0 bases from V and 3 bases from J, with 9 bases between. This CDR3 comprises 14 residues. Written as DNA, the CDR3 is TGCGCCAGCAGCCAAGATAGGACGTTCTACGAGCAGTACTTC. It translates to CASSQDRTFYEQYF.

Remarks on this clone: At one end the junction does not follow the germline gene, possibly because of a read error. The rearrangement uses TRBV4-1 and TRBJ2-1; 7 bases map to TRBD1. The CDR3 is 16 residues long. Germline V gene data show CDR1 as MGHRA and CDR2 as YSYEKL. The CDR3 nucleotides read TGTGCCAGCAGAACAGGGGTTGGAAGCTCCTACAATGAGCAGTTCTTC. This encodes CASRTGVGSSYNEQFF.

This clone was found once. The chain combines TRBV11-2 with TRBJ2-7; TRBD1 matches 10 bases. The germline V gene has CDR1 SGHAT and CDR2 FQNNGV. The CDR3 covers 15 residues. V lost 5 bases, J lost 5 bases, and 9 bases stayed unmatched. The CDR3 nucleotides read TGTGCCAGCAGCAATTCGGACAGGGGGGGCGACGAGCAGTACTTC. It is translated as CASSNSDRGGDEQYF.

The chain has TRBV19 and TRBJ2-3; no clear D. V gave up 3 bases and J gave up 1 base, with 11 bases separating them. There are 15 residues in the CDR3. The germline gives CDR1 LNHDA, CDR2 SQIVND (reference sequence). In DNA, the CDR3 is TGTGCCAGTAGTATTAGGCGGCAGGGCACAGATACGCAGTATTTT. This translates into CASSIRRQGTDTQYF.

The V gene is TRBV7-2, the J gene TRBJ2-5, with a possible D match to TRBD2 (8 bases). The ends were cut back, 2 bases at V and 1 base at J, with 17 bases in the middle. The CDR3 contains 17 residues. Germline V gene lookup returns CDR1 SGHTA and CDR2 FQGNSA. The CDR3 loop reads CASSLRGRGALQETQYF. DNA for the CDR3: TGTGCCAGCAGCTTAAGGGGGCGGGGGGCCCTCCAAGAGACCCAGTACTTC.

The gene calls are TRBV5-1 and TRBJ2-1, with 7 bases fitting TRBD1. Germline V gene data show CDR1 as SGHRS and CDR2 as YFSETQ. The junction had 10 bases not matched to a gene; V was cut back by 4 bases and J by 3 bases. The CDR3 length is 16 residues. Here the CDR3 DNA reads TGCGCCAGCAGCCTTTGGTTAGGGGGCAGCTACAATGAGCAGTTCTTC. The encoded protein is CASSLWLGGSYNEQFF.

The chain is built from TRBV28 and TRBJ1-2, with 8 bases lining up with TRBD1. The CDR3 is 17 residues long. With 1 base clipped from V and 1 base from J, the junction kept 8 bases outside the gene matches. In germline, CDR1 is MDHEN, CDR2 SYDVKM. CDR3 loop: CASSLSLGRGRNYGYTF. CDR3 nucleotides: TGTGCCAGCAGTTTATCTCTAGGCAGGGGGCGTAACTATGGCTACACCTTC.

Here the CDR3 reads CASSQDRGDRNTEAFF. The CDR3 bases are TGTGCCAGCAGCCAAGATCGAGGGGACAGGAACACTGAAGCTTTCTTT. The rearrangement joins TRBV4-2 to TRBJ1-1; TRBD1 matches at 7 bases. The CDR3 runs 16 residues. With 0 bases clipped from V and 1 base from J, the junction kept 5 bases outside the gene matches. Germline V gene data show CDR1 as LGHNA and CDR2 as YNFKEQ.

This clone showed up just a few times. The V and J genes are TRBV4-3 and TRBJ2-1; tentatively, D is TRBD2 (7 bases). CDR3 size: 18 residues. Trimming removed 1 base at V and 6 bases at J, with 22 bases between. The germline gives CDR1 LGHNA, CDR2 YSLEER. The CDR3 region has the DNA TGCGCCAGCAGCCAAGGCAACCAGTTGGGGGGGCCTGGCAATGAGCAGTTCTTC. This translates into CASSQGNQLGGPGNEQFF.

The CDR3 DNA sequence: TGTGCCAGCAGCTTGACGGGACTCTCTGGAAACACCATATATTTT. It specifies CASSLTGLSGNTIYF. The chain combines TRBV7-2 with TRBJ1-3; maybe TRBD1 (5 bases). V gave up 3 bases and J gave up 0 bases, with 9 bases separating them. The CDR3 extends over 15 amino acids. The germline V gene has CDR1 SGHTA and CDR2 FQGNSA.

V and J are TRBV5-4 and TRBJ2-1; D not certain. V gave up 0 bases and J gave up 6 bases, with 7 bases separating them. Germline loops: CDR1 SGHNT, CDR2 YYREEE (reference sequence). The CDR3 extends over 13 amino acids. CDR3 residues: CASSLGGSNEQFF. CDR3 DNA: TGTGCCAGCAGCTTGGGTGGTAGCAATGAGCAGTTCTTC.

The chain is built from TRBV19 and TRBJ1-5, with D unresolved. The CDR3 has 14 residues. CDR1 is LNHDA and CDR2 is SQIVND in the germline V gene (reference sequence). Trimming pared 4 bases from V and 3 bases from J, leaving 10 bases between. The CDR3 region is CASSTNSYNQPQHF. DNA for the CDR3: TGTGCCAGTAGTACCAACAGCTACAATCAGCCCCAGCATTTT.

The chain combines TRBV7-9 with TRBJ2-3; TRBD2 matches at 8 bases. V lost 3 bases to trimming and J lost 2 bases; unmatched junction nucleotides: 4. CDR1 is SEHNR and CDR2 is FQNEAQ in the germline V gene (reference sequence). This CDR3 region has 15 residues. The DNA of the CDR3 is TGTGCCAGCAGCTTTTACGGGAGGGACACAGATACGCAGTATTTT. This encodes CASSFYGRDTDTQYF.

The count of this clone is one. The CDR3 DNA reads TGTGCCAGCAGTCCATACCAGGGGGCCGGCTATGGCTACACCTTC. Residues: CASSPYQGAGYGYTF. The chain recombines TRBV27 with TRBJ1-2; 8 bases are shared with TRBD1. The V and J ends lost 5 bases and 4 bases, in that order; junction bases with no gene match: 9. The CDR3 consists of 15 residues. Germline CDR1 and CDR2: MNHEY and SMNVEV (reference sequence).

The chain has TRBV7-6 and TRBJ1-2; no firm D call. Trimming took 8 bases from V and 13 from J, leaving 11 bases between them. Germline V gene data show CDR1 as SGHVS and CDR2 as FNYEAQ. This CDR3 is built from 9 residues. CDR3 in DNA: TGTGCCAGCGGCCGCCCCAGCACCTTC. It codes for CASGRPSTF.

The CDR3 loop reads CATSRGQVNEKLFF. In DNA form, the CDR3 reads TGTGCCACCAGCAGGGGACAGGTTAATGAAAAACTGTTTTTT. V gene TRBV15 combines with J gene TRBJ1-4; 8 bases fit TRBD1. The CDR3 length is 14 residues. V shed 3 bases, J shed 4 bases, and the junction held 1 base outside the gene matches. Germline values: CDR1 LNHNV, CDR2 YYDKDF (reference sequence).

The chain joins TRBV7-9 to TRBJ2-7; 9 nucleotides agree with TRBD2. The V gene end was trimmed by 5 bases and the J gene end by 4 bases; junction bases not matched to a gene: 12. The CDR3 has 16 residues. Germline-derived CDR1 and CDR2 are SEHNR and FQNEAQ (reference sequence). CDR3 nucleotide sequence: TGTGCCAGCAGCCCCTCTGGAGCGGGAGGCGGTTACGAGCAGTACTTC. It specifies CASSPSGAGGGYEQYF.

The V call is TRBV6-5, the J call TRBJ1-2; possible D gene TRBD1, 6 bases. The germline V and J ends were trimmed by 5 bases and 2 bases, with 12 bases remaining between them. Germline V lookup: CDR1 MNHEY, CDR2 SVGAGI. The CDR3 sequence is 14 residues long. CDR3 amino acids: CASSRDILNYGYTF. The CDR3 DNA is TGTGCCAGCAGTAGGGACATTCTAAACTATGGCTACACCTTC.

This clone was found a few times. The chain has TRBV9 and TRBJ1-1; D gene unclear. The CDR3 spans 13 residues. With 4 bases removed from V and 0 bases from J, the gap between germline ends came to 7 bases. Per germline, CDR1 SGDLS and CDR2 YYNGEE. This CDR3 is CASSTGMNTEAFF. The CDR3 coding sequence is TGTGCCAGCAGCACCGGGATGAACACTGAAGCTTTCTTT.

This sequence joins TRBV11-1 and TRBJ2-7; D unresolved. The germline gives CDR1 SGHAT, CDR2 FQDESV (reference sequence). V was trimmed by 4 bases and J by 4 bases, leaving 5 bases between them. This CDR3 spans 11 amino acids. CDR3 sequence reads: CASSSRYEQYF. Here the CDR3 DNA reads TGTGCCAGCAGCTCTAGATACGAGCAGTACTTC.

This rearrangement joins TRBV4-1 to TRBJ1-3; D unclear. The CDR3 sequence is 13 residues long. Germline V gives CDR1 MGHRA, CDR2 YSYEKL. V lost 4 bases and J lost 0, with 4 bases in between. The CDR3 here is CASSRSSGNTIYF. The CDR3 DNA follows: TGCGCCAGCAGCCGGAGCTCTGGAAACACCATATATTTT.